The 10 T cell receptor beta chains in this list originate from one sample, sequenced in a study of CD8+CD57+ T cells in acquired aplastic anemia. TCR beta VDJ and CDR3 profiling used genomic DNA as template. TCRdb ran MiXCR on the reads and lists one entry per CDR3 protein. The sample yields about 210,000 distinct CDR3 sequences, approximately 60% seen once. The material sequenced was sorted CD4+, CD8+, or CD8+CD57+ T cells (not recorded which) from PBMCs. All receptors derive from a human donor in good health.

Comment on this clonotype: Germline is not matched at one junction end, which may reflect a read error. The chain carries TRBV2 and TRBJ2-7; no definite D call. The germline gives CDR1 SNHLY, CDR2 FYNNEI. This CDR3 comprises 12 residues. The CDR3 is CASSEARVLEHF. The DNA for the CDR3 is TGTGCCAGCAGTGAAGCGCGTGTTCTCGAACACTTC.

The chain is built from TRBV29-1 and TRBJ1-2, with a possible D match to TRBD1 (6 bases). There are 13 residues in the CDR3. V lost 3 bases, J lost 8 bases, and 16 bases lay in between. Germline values: CDR1 SQVTM, CDR2 ANQGSEA. CDR3 amino acids: CSVDLRQDGGYTF. In DNA, the CDR3 is TGCAGCGTTGACCTACGACAGGATGGGGGCTACACCTTC. The entire variable domain, with the rest obtained from reference TRBV29-1 and TRBJ1-2, is as follows: SAVISQKPSRDICQRGTSLTIQCQVDSQVTMMFWYRQQPGQSLTLIATANQGSEATYESGFVIDKFPISRPNLTFSTLTVSNMSPEDSSIYLCSVDLRQDGGYTFGSGTRLTVV.

The CDR3 coding sequence is TGTGCCAGCAGCTTAATGGGGGTTAACACTGAAGCTTTCTTT. Translating gives CASSLMGVNTEAFF. V is TRBV7-8 and J is TRBJ1-1, with D perhaps matching TRBD1 (5 bases). Between the trimmed V and J ends, which lost 2 bases and 2 bases, there was a span of 9 bases. The CDR3 is 14 amino acids. Germline CDR1 SGHVS, CDR2 FQNEAQ. Supplemented by reference TRBV7-8 and TRBJ1-1, the full variable domain reads GAGVSQSPRYKVAKRGQDVALRCDPISGHVSLFWYQQALGQGPEFLTYFQNEAQLDKSGLPSDRFFAERPEGSVSTLKIQRTQQEDSAVYLCASSLMGVNTEAFFGQGTRLTVV.

The chain combines TRBV15 with TRBJ1-4; no reliable D call. The CDR3 is 15 amino acids. CDR1 and CDR2 (germline): LNHNV, YYDKDF (reference sequence). V was shortened by 4 bases and J by 1 base, with 10 bases between the two germline ends. The CDR3 region is CATSMAVGTNEKLFF. As DNA, the CDR3 is TGTGCCACCAGCATGGCAGTGGGAACTAATGAAAAACTGTTTTTT.

This clonotype has ten or more counts. The chain carries TRBV9 and TRBJ2-1; a possible D gene is TRBD1 (5 bases). In germline, CDR1 is SGDLS, CDR2 YYNGEE. V was trimmed by 4 bases and J by 10 bases, leaving 15 bases between them. This CDR3 is built from 13 residues. The CDR3 here is CASSPTQGTEQFF. CDR3 bases: TGTGCCAGCAGCCCGACCCAGGGCACCGAGCAGTTCTTC.

This clonotype was found many times. The chain combines TRBV5-1 with TRBJ2-1; 14 nucleotides agree with TRBD2. J gave up 7 bases and V 0 bases, and 3 bases lay outside the gene matches. Germline V gene data show CDR1 as SGHRS and CDR2 as YFSETQ. CDR3 length: 16 amino acids. The CDR3 nucleotides read TGCGCCAGCAGCTTGGGACTAGCGGGGGGGGAAAATGAGCAGTTCTTC. Translating gives CASSLGLAGGENEQFF.

The table lists this clonotype with many counts. This sequence joins TRBV29-1 and TRBJ2-2; D possibly corresponds to TRBD1 (6 bases). CDR3 length equals 13 residues. Trimming cost V 5 bases and J 1 base, with 8 bases left between them. CDR1 is SQVTM and CDR2 is ANQGSEA in the germline V gene. For the CDR3, the DNA is TGCAGCGTTAGACAGGAGAACACCGGGGAGCTGTTTTTT. The encoded protein is CSVRQENTGELFF.

The rearrangement links TRBV20-1 to TRBJ2-7; D uncertain. V was shortened by 2 bases and J by 0 bases, with 8 bases between the two germline ends. The germline CDR1 and CDR2 sequences are DFQATT and SNEGSKA (reference sequence). The CDR3 sequence is 13 residues long. The CDR3 loop reads CSARHESSYEQYF. As DNA, the CDR3 is TGCAGTGCTAGACATGAAAGCTCCTACGAGCAGTACTTC.

This clonotype was recorded at least ten times. The chain recombines TRBV2 with TRBJ1-2, with a weak D call TRBD1 (5 bases). Germline V gene sequence: CDR1 SNHLY, CDR2 FYNNEI. V was clipped by 3 bases and J by 3 bases, with 8 bases between them. This CDR3 has 13 residues. The CDR3 DNA sequence: TGTGCCAGCAGTGAGGGACCCTACTATGGCTACACCTTC. As protein: CASSEGPYYGYTF.

The V gene is TRBV24-1, the J gene TRBJ2-5; D tentatively fits TRBD1 or TRBD2 (7 bases each). Trimming removed 5 bases at V and 9 bases at J, with 15 bases between. CDR3 length: 13 residues. Germline CDR1 reads KGHDR; CDR2 reads SFDVKD. CDR3 bases: TGTGCCACCAGTGGGGCAGGGGGGGAGGCCCAGTACTTC. Residues: CATSGAGGEAQYF.